Described below is a single T cell receptor beta chain sequence and its context. This specimen comes from a study of T cell changes during pregnancy in multiple sclerosis. Sequenced by immunoSEQ multiplex PCR; TCRdb stores in-frame clones only, minus some. The sample has fewer than 35,000 clones; approximately 90% are singletons. This CDR3 region has 16 residues. V lost 0 bases and J lost 1; bases outside the gene matches: 4. Germline-derived CDR1 and CDR2 are MGHRA and YSYEKL. This TCR came from a female donor with multiple sclerosis, enrolled in a pregnancy study. The chain joins TRBV4-1 to TRBJ2-3, with 7 bases that match TRBD2. Sequencing used CD8+ T cells from peripheral blood mononuclear cells, obtained in the second trimester of pregnancy. CDR3 nucleotide sequence: TGCGCCAGCAGCCAAGATGTGGGAGGGGGCACAGATACGCAGTATTTT. Its protein is CASSQDVGGGTDTQYF.